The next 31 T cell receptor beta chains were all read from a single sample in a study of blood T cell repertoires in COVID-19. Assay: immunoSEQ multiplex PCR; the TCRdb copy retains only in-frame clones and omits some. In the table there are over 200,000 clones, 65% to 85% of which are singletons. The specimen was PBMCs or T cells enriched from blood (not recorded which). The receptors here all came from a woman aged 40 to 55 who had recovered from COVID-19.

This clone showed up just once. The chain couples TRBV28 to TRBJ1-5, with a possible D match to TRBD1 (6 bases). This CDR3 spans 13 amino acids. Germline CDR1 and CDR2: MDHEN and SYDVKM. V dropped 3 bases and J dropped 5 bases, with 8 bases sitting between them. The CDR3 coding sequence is TGTGCCAGCAGTTTGGACAGCCATCAGCCCCAGCATTTT. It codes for CASSLDSHQPQHF.

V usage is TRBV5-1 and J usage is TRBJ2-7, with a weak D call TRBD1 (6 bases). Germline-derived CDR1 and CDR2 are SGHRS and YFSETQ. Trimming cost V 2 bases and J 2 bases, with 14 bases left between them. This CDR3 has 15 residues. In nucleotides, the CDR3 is TGCGCCAGCAGCTTATGGAGGACAGCTACCTACGAGCAGTACTTC. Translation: CASSLWRTATYEQYF. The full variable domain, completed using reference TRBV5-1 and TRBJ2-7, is KAGVTQTPRYLIKTRGQQVTLSCSPISGHRSVSWYQQTPGQGLQFLFEYFSETQRNKGNFPGRFSGRQFSNSRSEMNVSTLELGDSALYLCASSLWRTATYEQYFGPGTRLTVT.

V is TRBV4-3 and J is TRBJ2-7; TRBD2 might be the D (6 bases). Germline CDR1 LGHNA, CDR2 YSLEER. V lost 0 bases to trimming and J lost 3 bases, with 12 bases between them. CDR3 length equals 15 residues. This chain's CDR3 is CASSQEWEALYEQYV. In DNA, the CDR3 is TGCGCCAGCAGCCAAGAGTGGGAGGCCCTCTACGAGCAGTACGTC.

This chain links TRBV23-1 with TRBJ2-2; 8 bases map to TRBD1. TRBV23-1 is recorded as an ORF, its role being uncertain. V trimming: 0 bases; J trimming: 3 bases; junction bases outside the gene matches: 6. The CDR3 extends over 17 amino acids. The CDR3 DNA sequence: TGCGCCAGCAGTCAATCGTGTGGACAGGGATACACCGGGGAGCTGTTTTTT. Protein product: CASSQSCGQGYTGELFF.

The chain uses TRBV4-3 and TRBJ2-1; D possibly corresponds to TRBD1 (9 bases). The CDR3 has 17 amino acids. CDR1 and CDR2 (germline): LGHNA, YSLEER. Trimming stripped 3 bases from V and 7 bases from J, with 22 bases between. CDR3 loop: CASSQEQGAGGMNEQFF. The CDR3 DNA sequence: TGCGCCAGCAGCCAGGAACAGGGGGCGGGAGGAATGAATGAGCAGTTCTTC.

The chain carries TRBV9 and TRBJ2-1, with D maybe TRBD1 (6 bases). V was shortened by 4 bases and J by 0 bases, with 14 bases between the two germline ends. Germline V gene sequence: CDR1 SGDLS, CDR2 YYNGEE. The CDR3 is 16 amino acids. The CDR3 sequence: CASSPAPTGSYNEQFF. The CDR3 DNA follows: TGTGCCAGCAGCCCCGCCCCGACAGGCTCCTACAATGAGCAGTTCTTC.

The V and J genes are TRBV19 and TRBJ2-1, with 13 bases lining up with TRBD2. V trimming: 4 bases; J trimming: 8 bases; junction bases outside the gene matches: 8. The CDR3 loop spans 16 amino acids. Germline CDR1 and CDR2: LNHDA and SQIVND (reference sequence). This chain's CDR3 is CASSRTSGRALDEQFF. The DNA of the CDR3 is TGTGCCAGTAGTAGAACTAGCGGGAGGGCCTTGGATGAGCAGTTCTTC.

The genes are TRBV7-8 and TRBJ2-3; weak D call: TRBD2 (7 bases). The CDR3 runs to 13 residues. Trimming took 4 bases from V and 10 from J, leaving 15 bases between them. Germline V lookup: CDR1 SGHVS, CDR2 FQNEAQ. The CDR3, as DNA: TGTGCCAGCAGCTCAGACCAGGGGAGGGCGCAGTATTTT. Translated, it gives CASSSDQGRAQYF.

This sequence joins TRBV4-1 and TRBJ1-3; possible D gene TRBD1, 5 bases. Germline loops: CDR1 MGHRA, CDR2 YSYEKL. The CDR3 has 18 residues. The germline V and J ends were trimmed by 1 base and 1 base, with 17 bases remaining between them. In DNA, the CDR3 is TGCGCCAGCAGCCAAGGGGTTGGGGGGTTGGTTTCTGGAAACACCATATATTTT. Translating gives CASSQGVGGLVSGNTIYF.

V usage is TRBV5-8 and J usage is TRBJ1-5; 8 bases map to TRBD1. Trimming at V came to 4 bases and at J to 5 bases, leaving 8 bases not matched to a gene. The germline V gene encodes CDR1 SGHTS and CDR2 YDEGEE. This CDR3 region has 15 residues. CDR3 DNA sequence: TGTGCCAGCAGCCCGGGGACAGGCCTCGATCAGCCCCAGCATTTT. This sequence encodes CASSPGTGLDQPQHF.

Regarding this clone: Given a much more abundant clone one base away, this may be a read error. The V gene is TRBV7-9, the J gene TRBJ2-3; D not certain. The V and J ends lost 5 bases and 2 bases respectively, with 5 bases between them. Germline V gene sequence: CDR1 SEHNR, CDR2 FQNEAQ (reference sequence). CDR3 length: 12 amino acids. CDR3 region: CASSVYTDTQYF. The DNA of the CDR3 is TGTGCCAGCAGCGTATACACAGATACGCAGTATTTT.

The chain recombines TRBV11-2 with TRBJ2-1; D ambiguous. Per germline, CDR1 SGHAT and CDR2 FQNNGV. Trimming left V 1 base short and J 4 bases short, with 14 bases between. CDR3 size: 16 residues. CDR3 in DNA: TGTGCCAGCAGCTTAGCACCCTCTAGGCCTTACAATGAGCAGTTCTTC. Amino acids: CASSLAPSRPYNEQFF.

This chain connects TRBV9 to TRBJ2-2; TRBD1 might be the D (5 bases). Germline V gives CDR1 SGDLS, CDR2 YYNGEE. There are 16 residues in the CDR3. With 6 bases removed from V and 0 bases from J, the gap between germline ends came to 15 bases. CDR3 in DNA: TGTGCCAGCACCAAAGCAGGGTATACGAACACCGGGGAGCTGTTTTTT. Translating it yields CASTKAGYTNTGELFF.

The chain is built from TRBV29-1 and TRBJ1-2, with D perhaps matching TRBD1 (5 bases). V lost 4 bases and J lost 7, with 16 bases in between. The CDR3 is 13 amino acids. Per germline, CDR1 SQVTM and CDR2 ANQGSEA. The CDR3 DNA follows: TGCAGCGTTGTGGCAGGGAGGGCTGGTGGCTACACCTTC. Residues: CSVVAGRAGGYTF.

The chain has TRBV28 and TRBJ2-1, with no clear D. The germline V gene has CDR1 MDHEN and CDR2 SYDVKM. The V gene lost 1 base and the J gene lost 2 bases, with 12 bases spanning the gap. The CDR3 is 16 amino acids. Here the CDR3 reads CASSLSHPKPYNEQFF. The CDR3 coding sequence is TGTGCCAGCAGTTTATCACACCCAAAACCCTACAATGAGCAGTTCTTC.

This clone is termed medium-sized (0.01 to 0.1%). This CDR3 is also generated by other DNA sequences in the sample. CDR3 bases: TGTGCCAGCAGCTTAACGGGAGGCGCAGATACGCAGTATTTT. Its translation: CASSLTGGADTQYF. J is TRBJ2-3 and V is TRBV7-9; 7 positions match TRBD2. The CDR3 length is 14 residues. CDR1 is SEHNR, CDR2 FQNEAQ, per germline (reference sequence). V trimming: 2 bases; J trimming: 4 bases; junction bases outside the gene matches: 3.

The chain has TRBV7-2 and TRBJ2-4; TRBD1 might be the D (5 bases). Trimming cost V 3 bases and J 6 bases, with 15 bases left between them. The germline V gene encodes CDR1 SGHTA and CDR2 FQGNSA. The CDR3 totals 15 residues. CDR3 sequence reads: CASSLLVLTVNIQYF. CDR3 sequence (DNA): TGTGCCAGCAGCTTGCTAGTTTTGACAGTAAACATTCAGTACTTC.

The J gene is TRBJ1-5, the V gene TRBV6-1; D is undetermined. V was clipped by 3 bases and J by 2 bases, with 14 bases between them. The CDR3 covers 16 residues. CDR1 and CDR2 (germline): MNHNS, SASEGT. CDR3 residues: CASSDGSPGGNQPQHF. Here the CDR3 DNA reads TGTGCCAGCAGTGATGGCAGCCCCGGAGGCAATCAGCCCCAGCATTTT.

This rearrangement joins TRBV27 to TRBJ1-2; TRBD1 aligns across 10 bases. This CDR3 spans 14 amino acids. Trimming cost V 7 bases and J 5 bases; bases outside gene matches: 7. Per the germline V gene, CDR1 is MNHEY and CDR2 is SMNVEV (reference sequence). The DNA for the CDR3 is TGTGCCAGCAAAGACAGGGGGCAGAGATATGGCTACACCTTC. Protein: CASKDRGQRYGYTF.

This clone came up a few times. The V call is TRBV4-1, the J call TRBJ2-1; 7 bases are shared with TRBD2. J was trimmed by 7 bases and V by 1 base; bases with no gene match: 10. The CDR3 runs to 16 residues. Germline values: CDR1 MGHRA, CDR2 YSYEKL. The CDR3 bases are TGCGCCAGCAGCCAAGGGGCCCTGCGGGAGATAAATGAGCAGTTCTTC. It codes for CASSQGALREINEQFF.

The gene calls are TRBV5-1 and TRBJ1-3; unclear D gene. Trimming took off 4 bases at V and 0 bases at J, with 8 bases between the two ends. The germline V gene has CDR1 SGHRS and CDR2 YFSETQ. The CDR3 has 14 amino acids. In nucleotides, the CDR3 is TGCGCCAGCAGCCCCGGGTTCTCTGGAAACACCATATATTTT. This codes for CASSPGFSGNTIYF.

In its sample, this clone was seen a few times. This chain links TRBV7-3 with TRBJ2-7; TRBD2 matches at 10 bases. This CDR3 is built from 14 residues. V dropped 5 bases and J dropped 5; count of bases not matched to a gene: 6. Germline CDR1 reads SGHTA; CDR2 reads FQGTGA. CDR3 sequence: CASSQAGGPHEQYF. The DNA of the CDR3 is TGTGCCAGCAGCCAAGCGGGAGGGCCCCACGAGCAGTACTTC.

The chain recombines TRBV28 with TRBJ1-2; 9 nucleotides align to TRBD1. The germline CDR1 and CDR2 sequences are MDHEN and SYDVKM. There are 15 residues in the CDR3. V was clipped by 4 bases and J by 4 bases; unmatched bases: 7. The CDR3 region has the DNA TGTGCCAGCAGTTCCGCGGGACAGGGATCCTATGGCTACACCTTC. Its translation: CASSSAGQGSYGYTF.

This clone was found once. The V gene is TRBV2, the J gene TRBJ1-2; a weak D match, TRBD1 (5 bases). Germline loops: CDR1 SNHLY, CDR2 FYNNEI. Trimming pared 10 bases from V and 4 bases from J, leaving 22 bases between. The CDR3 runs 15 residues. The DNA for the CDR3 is TGTGCCAACCGAGGGAGGTCAGGGTCGATCTATGGCTACACCTTC. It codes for CANRGRSGSIYGYTF.

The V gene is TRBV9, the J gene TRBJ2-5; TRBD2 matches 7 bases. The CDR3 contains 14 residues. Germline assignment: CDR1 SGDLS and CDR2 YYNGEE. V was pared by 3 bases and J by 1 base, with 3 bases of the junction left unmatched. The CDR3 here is CASSGREGQETQYF. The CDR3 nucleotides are TGTGCCAGCAGCGGCAGGGAGGGCCAAGAGACCCAGTACTTC.

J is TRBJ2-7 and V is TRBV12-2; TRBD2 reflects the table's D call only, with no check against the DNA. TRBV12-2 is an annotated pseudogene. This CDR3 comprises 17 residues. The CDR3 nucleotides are TGTGCAAGTCGCTTAGCGCTAATTCCCCCCCTAGCTTACGAGCAGTACGTC. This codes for CASRLALIPPLAYEQYV.

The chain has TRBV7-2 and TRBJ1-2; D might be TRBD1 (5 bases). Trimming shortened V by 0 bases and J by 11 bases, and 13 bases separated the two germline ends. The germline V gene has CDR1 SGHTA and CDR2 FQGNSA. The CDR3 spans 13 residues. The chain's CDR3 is CASSLAPRGLYTF. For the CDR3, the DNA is TGTGCCAGCAGCTTAGCTCCGCGGGGCCTTTACACCTTC.

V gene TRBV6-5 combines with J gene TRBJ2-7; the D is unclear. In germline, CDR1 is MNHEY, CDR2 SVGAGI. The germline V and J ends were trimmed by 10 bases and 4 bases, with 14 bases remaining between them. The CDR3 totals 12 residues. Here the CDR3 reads CATVTSSYEQYV. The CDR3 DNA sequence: TGTGCCACCGTTACTTCCTCTTACGAGCAGTACGTC.

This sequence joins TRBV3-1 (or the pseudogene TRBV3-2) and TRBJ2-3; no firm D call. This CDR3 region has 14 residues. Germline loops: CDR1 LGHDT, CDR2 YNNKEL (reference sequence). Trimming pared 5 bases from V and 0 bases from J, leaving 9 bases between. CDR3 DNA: TGTGCCAGCAGCTTCCGTCCTAGCACAGATACGCAGTATTTT. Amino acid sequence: CASSFRPSTDTQYF.

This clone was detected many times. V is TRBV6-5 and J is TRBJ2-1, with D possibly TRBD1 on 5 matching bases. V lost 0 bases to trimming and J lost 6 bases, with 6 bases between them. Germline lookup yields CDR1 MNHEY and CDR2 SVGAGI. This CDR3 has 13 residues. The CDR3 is CASSYSDINEQFF. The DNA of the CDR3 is TGTGCCAGCAGTTACTCGGACATCAATGAGCAGTTCTTC.

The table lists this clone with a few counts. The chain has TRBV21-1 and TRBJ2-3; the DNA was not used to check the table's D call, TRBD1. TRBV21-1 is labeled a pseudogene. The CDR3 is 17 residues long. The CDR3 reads CASSKALGQEPLDTQYF. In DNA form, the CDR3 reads TGTGCCAGCAGCAAAGCGTTAGGACAGGAGCCCTTGGATACGCAGTATTTT.